A single T cell receptor (beta chain) is shown here with its context. The source of the sample is a study of PD-L1 blockade in urothelial cancer. Every PCR received spiked-in synthetic TCR analog templates. Repertoires were generated with immunoSEQ multiplex PCR, while TCRdb's copy carries only in-frame clones and drops some. The sample consists of tens of thousands of clones, 88% of them appearing once. Time point: peripheral blood 6 weeks after treatment start. V lost 5 bases to trimming and J lost 2 bases, with 14 bases between them. The germline V gene encodes CDR1 LNHDA and CDR2 SQIVND (reference sequence). CDR3 length equals 15 residues.

This chain joins TRBV19 and TRBJ2-3; a possible D gene is TRBD1 (6 bases). The sequencing used PBMCs, collected around atezolizumab (anti-PD-L1) treatment. The receptor was derived from a man aged 55 to 70 with urothelial cancer. CDR3 nucleotides: TGTGCCAGTAGTCCCCGGGACATACTCACAGATACGCAGTATTTT. Translated, it gives CASSPRDILTDTQYF.